The 10 T cell receptor beta chains reported below all come from one sample, sequenced in a study of T cell responses to AZD1222 COVID-19 vaccine. Sequencing was performed with immunoSEQ multiplex PCR; in TCRdb, only in-frame clones are kept and a portion is missing. This table has some 130,000 clones, around 93% appearing once. The input for sequencing was peripheral blood, taken 28 days after the second AZD1222 dose. These receptor sequences come from an adult who received the AZD1222 COVID-19 vaccine.

J is TRBJ1-5 and V is TRBV11-2; D not certain. Trimming took off 1 base at V and 3 bases at J, with 4 bases between the two ends. Germline V lookup: CDR1 SGHAT, CDR2 FQNNGV. CDR3 length: 13 residues. This chain's CDR3 is CASSLADNQPQHF. CDR3 DNA: TGTGCCAGCAGCTTAGCTGACAATCAGCCCCAGCATTTT. The full variable domain, its missing parts supplied by reference TRBV11-2 and TRBJ1-5, is EAGVAQSPRYKIIEKRQSVAFWCNPISGHATLYWYQQILGQGPKLLIQFQNNGVVDDSQLPKDRFSAERLKGVDSTLKIQPAKLEDSAVYLCASSLADNQPQHFGDGTRLSIL.

The rearrangement links TRBV19 to TRBJ2-1, with D possibly TRBD1 on 6 matching bases. This CDR3 contains 14 residues. Germline V gene lookup returns CDR1 LNHDA and CDR2 SQIVND (reference sequence). V lost 5 bases and J 5 bases, leaving 13 bases between the germline ends. CDR3 sequence reads: CASSHRALHNEQFF. The CDR3, as DNA: TGTGCCAGTAGTCACAGGGCACTCCACAATGAGCAGTTCTTC. The full variable domain, with the rest looked up from reference TRBV19 and TRBJ2-1, is DGGITQSPKYLFRKEGQNVTLSCEQNLNHDAMYWYRQDPGQGLRLIYYSQIVNDFQKGDIAEGYSVSREKKESFPLTVTSAQKNPTAFYLCASSHRALHNEQFFGPGTRLTVL.

V gene TRBV30 combines with J gene TRBJ1-5; D uncertain. In germline, CDR1 is GTSNPN, CDR2 SVGIG (reference sequence). This CDR3 is 13 amino acids long. Trimming removed 2 bases from V and 7 bases from J, with 12 bases in between. The CDR3 nucleotides are TGTGCCTGGAGTCCGACCGGGATGCAGCCCCAGCATTTT. This encodes CAWSPTGMQPQHF.

V and J are TRBV7-9 and TRBJ2-7; the match to TRBD1 covers 8 bases. After removal of 5 bases from V and 6 bases from J, the junction contained 3 bases not matched to a gene. CDR1 and CDR2 from the germline V gene are SEHNR and FQNEAQ (reference sequence). This CDR3 spans 12 amino acids. The CDR3 reads CASSAQGAEQYF. The CDR3 DNA is TGTGCCAGCAGCGCGCAGGGGGCCGAGCAGTACTTC.

CDR3 sequence: CASSLYGQRISYNEQFF. The CDR3 bases are TGTGCCAGCAGCTTATATGGGCAGCGTATCTCCTACAATGAGCAGTTCTTC. This chain connects TRBV7-9 to TRBJ2-1, with D unclear. The ends were cut back, 2 bases at V and 0 bases at J, with 14 bases in the middle. This CDR3 spans 17 amino acids. Germline CDR1 SEHNR, CDR2 FQNEAQ (reference sequence).

This chain links TRBV7-2 with TRBJ2-1; D not resolved. Germline V CDR1 and CDR2: SGHTA, FQGNSA. Trimming shortened V by 3 bases and J by 0 bases, and 9 bases separated the two germline ends. The CDR3 has 15 residues. In DNA, the CDR3 is TGTGCCAGCAGCTTCGCTGGAAACTCCTACAATGAGCAGTTCTTC. It translates to CASSFAGNSYNEQFF.

V usage is TRBV18 and J usage is TRBJ2-6; no clear D. The CDR3 spans 15 residues. CDR1 is KGHSH, CDR2 LQKENI, per germline. With 2 bases removed from V and 1 base from J, the gap between germline ends came to 6 bases. The CDR3: CASSPRISGANVLTF. In DNA, the CDR3 is TGTGCCAGCTCACCAAGGATATCTGGGGCCAACGTCCTGACTTTC. The full variable domain, completed using reference TRBV18 and TRBJ2-6, is NAGVMQNPRHLVRRRGQEARLRCSPMKGHSHVYWYRQLPEEGLKFMVYLQKENIIDESGMPKERFSAEFPKEGPSILRIQQVVRGDSAAYFCASSPRISGANVLTFGAGSRLTVL.

This chain uses TRBV2 with TRBJ1-1, with 9 bases aligning to TRBD1. Per the germline V gene, CDR1 is SNHLY and CDR2 is FYNNEI. The CDR3 runs to 11 residues. V lost 6 bases to trimming and J lost 10 bases; unmatched junction nucleotides: 3. The CDR3 loop reads CASRETGGAFF. The DNA for the CDR3 is TGTGCCAGCAGGGAGACAGGGGGAGCTTTCTTT.

The J gene is TRBJ1-1, the V gene TRBV5-5; 7 bases match TRBD1. CDR3 length equals 14 residues. V lost 3 bases and J lost 4; bases outside the gene matches: 6. Germline V lookup: CDR1 SGHKS, CDR2 YYEKEE (reference sequence). In DNA, the CDR3 is TGTGCCAGCAGCTCGCTGACAGGGAGCACTGAAGCTTTCTTT. Translation gives CASSSLTGSTEAFF.

V gene TRBV27 combines with J gene TRBJ2-6; perhaps TRBD1 as D (6 bases). Germline CDR1 is MNHEY and CDR2 is SMNVEV (reference sequence). This CDR3 is 17 amino acids long. V lost 6 bases to trimming and J lost 0 bases, with 15 bases between them. CDR3 coding DNA: TGTGCCAGCAGCCCTTACAGGGAAGGCTCTGGGGCCAACGTCCTGACTTTC. Amino acid sequence: CASSPYREGSGANVLTF. The variable domain in full, completed from reference TRBV27 and TRBJ2-6, reads EAQVTQNPRYLITVTGKKLTVTCSQNMNHEYMSWYRQDPGLGLRQIYYSMNVEVTDKGDVPEGYKVSRKEKRNFPLILESPSPNQTSLYFCASSPYREGSGANVLTFGAGSRLTVL.